The 32 T cell receptor beta chains below all came from one sample that was sequenced in a study of cytomegalovirus exposure and HLA in healthy donors. It was with 60 Vbeta and 13 Jbeta primers that the PCR ran. Some clones are missing from TCRdb's copy, which holds only in-frame ones; the method was immunoSEQ multiplex PCR. The sample contains 100,000 to 150,000 clones, around three quarters of which appear only once. What was sequenced was PBMCs. These receptors came from a woman in her sixties or seventies in good health and CMV-seropositive.

This clone was counted once. CDR3 sequence reads: CAWSVPGGSVGYTF. CDR3 bases: TGTGCCTGGAGTGTACCGGGGGGGTCCGTGGGCTACACCTTC. The chain couples TRBV30 to TRBJ1-2, with D possibly being TRBD1 (5 bases). The CDR3 spans 14 residues. V lost 0 bases and J 8 bases, leaving 16 bases between the germline ends. In germline, CDR1 is GTSNPN, CDR2 SVGIG (reference sequence).

The V and J genes are TRBV5-5 and TRBJ2-4; 8 positions match TRBD1. This CDR3 is 13 amino acids long. V gave up 4 bases and J gave up 8 bases; unmatched junction bases: 5. In germline, CDR1 is SGHKS, CDR2 YYEKEE (reference sequence). The chain's CDR3 is CASSLTGVDIQYF. The CDR3 coding sequence is TGTGCCAGCAGCCTGACAGGGGTGGACATTCAGTACTTC.

The V call is TRBV9, the J call TRBJ1-2, with a tentative D call TRBD1 (5 bases). Per germline, CDR1 SGDLS and CDR2 YYNGEE. V gave up 5 bases and J gave up 6 bases, with 20 bases separating them. The CDR3 is 15 residues long. In nucleotides, the CDR3 is TGTGCCAGCAGTAATCCAGGGAGGTTTGGGGATGGCTACACCTTC. Its protein is CASSNPGRFGDGYTF.

The chain combines TRBV29-1 with TRBJ1-1; the match to TRBD1 covers 8 bases. The CDR3 is 14 amino acids. Germline V CDR1 and CDR2: SQVTM, ANQGSEA. Trimming removed 4 bases from V and 1 base from J; junction bases left unmatched: 5. The CDR3: CSVGTTGGNTEAFF. In DNA, the CDR3 is TGCAGCGTTGGAACCACAGGGGGGAACACTGAAGCTTTCTTT.

On this clone itself: The junction does not match germline at one end; this may be a read error. This chain uses TRBV28 with TRBJ1-1; D remains unclear. Germline assignment: CDR1 MDHEN and CDR2 SYDVKM. The CDR3 sequence is 18 residues long. The CDR3 DNA follows: TGTGCCAGCAGTTTCTCAATCCAGGTCTTCTCCCTTTCTACTCGCTCTCTCTTT. This encodes CASSFSIQVFSLSTRSLF.

This chain joins TRBV7-2 and TRBJ2-1, with TRBD2 matching 14 bases. Losses at the gene ends were 3 bases for V and 8 bases for J; bases not matched to a gene: 3. The CDR3 is made up of 15 amino acids. CDR1 is SGHTA and CDR2 is FQGNSA in the germline V gene. The CDR3 sequence is CASSLGTSGSYEQFF. As DNA, the CDR3 is TGTGCCAGCAGCTTGGGGACTAGCGGGAGTTATGAGCAGTTCTTC.

The table lists this clone with a few counts. This chain uses TRBV18 with TRBJ2-5, with TRBD1 matching 7 bases. The J call may be incorrect, as the DNA end agrees better with TRBJ2-7. CDR3 length: 14 amino acids. Germline CDR1 reads KGHSH; CDR2 reads LQKENI. The CDR3 protein is CASSPAGGSYEQYF. The CDR3 coding sequence is TGTGCCAGCTCACCAGCAGGGGGCTCCTACGAGCAGTACTTC.

V is TRBV7-2 and J is TRBJ1-2; 8 bases match TRBD1. Trimming took 5 bases from V and 12 from J; bases not matched to a gene: 11. The length of the CDR3 is 13 residues. The germline CDR1 and CDR2 sequences are SGHTA and FQGNSA. For the CDR3, the DNA is TGTGCCAGCAGCCCGGGACAGGCCATCAGAAACACCTTC. Translation: CASSPGQAIRNTF. Full variable domain (rest looked up from reference TRBV7-2 and TRBJ1-2): GAGVSQSPSNKVTEKGKDVELRCDPISGHTALYWYRQSLGQGLEFLIYFQGNSAPDKSGLPSDRFSAERTGGSVSTLTIQRTQQEDSAVYLCASSPGQAIRNTFGSGTRLTVV.

The chain employs TRBV11-2 and TRBJ1-2; TRBD1 matches 8 bases. Germline V gene lookup returns CDR1 SGHAT and CDR2 FQNNGV. With V trimmed by 0 bases and J by 0 bases, 3 bases remained unmatched. This CDR3 has 16 residues. CDR3 bases: TGTGCCAGCAGCTTAGAGGGACAGGACACTAACTATGGCTACACCTTC. Its protein product is CASSLEGQDTNYGYTF.

The V gene is TRBV30, the J gene TRBJ1-2; 8 nucleotides line up with TRBD1. The V gene's germline CDR1 is GTSNPN and CDR2 SVGIG (reference sequence). The CDR3 totals 13 residues. Trimming at V came to 8 bases and at J to 6 bases, leaving 11 bases not matched to a gene. The CDR3 spells CAVEQGEINGYTF. The CDR3 DNA sequence: TGTGCCGTCGAACAGGGGGAAATAAATGGCTACACCTTC.

The V call is TRBV28, the J call TRBJ2-5, with TRBD1 identical over 7 bases. The J call may be mistaken, given a closer DNA end match to TRBJ2-7. This CDR3 has 16 amino acids. Germline V gene lookup returns CDR1 MDHEN and CDR2 SYDVKM. The CDR3 DNA sequence: TGTGCCAGCAGATACAGGGGCCAACACAGCTACTACGAGCAGTACTTC. The encoded protein is CASRYRGQHSYYEQYF.

The chain employs TRBV5-1 and TRBJ1-6; D is unresolved. The CDR3 has 17 residues. CDR1 and CDR2 (germline): SGHRS, YFSETQ. The V end lost 1 base, the J end lost 4 bases, and 15 bases lay between the germline ends. The CDR3 region is CASSLNGRQEYNSPLHF. CDR3 bases: TGCGCCAGCAGCTTGAACGGGAGACAAGAGTATAATTCACCCCTCCACTTT.

This rearrangement joins TRBV10-3 to TRBJ2-7; D unresolved. The CDR3 contains 12 residues. V was clipped by 3 bases and J by 3 bases, with 6 bases between them. CDR1 ENHRY and CDR2 SYGVKD come from the germline V gene. The CDR3 region has the DNA TGTGCCATCAGTGACCCCGGCTACGAGCAGTACTTC. It translates to CAISDPGYEQYF.

The CDR3 reads CASSITREVVDTQYF. CDR3 DNA: TGTGCCAGCAGCATTACCAGGGAGGTAGTAGATACGCAGTATTTT. The chain has TRBV5-4 and TRBJ2-3, with a possible D match to TRBD2 (6 bases). CDR3 length equals 15 residues. Trimming removed 4 bases from V and 5 bases from J, with 17 bases in between. The germline V gene has CDR1 SGHNT and CDR2 YYREEE (reference sequence).

A remark on this clone: Its ends do not fully match the called genes, so a read error is possible. The V call is TRBV7-7, the J call TRBJ2-5; TRBD1 matches 7 bases. CDR3 length equals 15 residues. Germline CDR1 reads SSHAT; CDR2 reads FNYEAQ (reference sequence). In DNA form, the CDR3 reads TGTGCTAGCAGCTTAGGGGGCTCCCCGGGTGAGACCCAGTACTTC. Its protein product is CASSLGGSPGETQYF.

This clone was seen a handful of times. The gene calls are TRBV5-1 and TRBJ1-6; D is unclear. CDR3 length equals 16 residues. The V end was cut by 5 bases, the J end by 0 bases, with 12 bases between. Germline V gene sequence: CDR1 SGHRS, CDR2 YFSETQ. CDR3 in amino acids: CASREGSSSYNSPLHF. CDR3 nucleotide sequence: TGCGCCAGCAGGGAGGGCAGCAGCTCCTATAATTCACCCCTCCACTTT.

This sequence joins TRBV10-3 and TRBJ1-2; TRBD1 is a possible D gene (6 bases). The CDR3 spans 13 residues. Per the germline V gene, CDR1 is ENHRY and CDR2 is SYGVKD. V dropped 2 bases and J dropped 5 bases, with 9 bases sitting between them. CDR3 sequence reads: CAISERTAYGYTF. In DNA, the CDR3 is TGTGCCATCAGTGAGCGGACAGCGTATGGCTACACCTTC.

Concerning this clone itself: Sequence at one end of the junction differs from germline and may be a read error. This chain uses TRBV7-9 with TRBJ1-2, with TRBD1 matching 9 bases. This CDR3 has 14 amino acids. Germline CDR1 and CDR2: SEHNR and FQNEAQ (reference sequence). DNA of the CDR3: TGTTCCAGCAGTCTTACAGGACAGGGGAATGGCTACACCTTC. Translating it yields CSSSLTGQGNGYTF.

J is TRBJ1-1 and V is TRBV7-9; perhaps TRBD1 as D (6 bases). There are 14 residues in the CDR3. Germline values: CDR1 SEHNR, CDR2 FQNEAQ (reference sequence). V dropped 6 bases and J dropped 4 bases, with 15 bases sitting between them. The CDR3 reads CASRSGRRGTEAFF. CDR3 nucleotides: TGTGCCAGCAGATCCGGGCGCAGGGGCACTGAAGCTTTCTTT.

The chain recombines TRBV6-5 with TRBJ2-7; 10 nucleotides match TRBD1. The germline V gene encodes CDR1 MNHEY and CDR2 SVGAGI. The CDR3 is made up of 15 amino acids. The V segment lost 6 bases and the J segment 3 bases; nucleotides outside the gene matches: 8. CDR3 nucleotide sequence: TGTGCCAGCAGACTCTCGACAGGGGGCAGCTACGAGCAGTACTTC. It specifies CASRLSTGGSYEQYF.

The rearrangement uses TRBV4-3 and TRBJ1-5; no clear D. The germline CDR1 and CDR2 sequences are LGHNA and YSLEER. V gave up 5 bases and J gave up 2 bases, with 7 bases separating them. CDR3 length equals 13 residues. CDR3 residues: CASSDTGNQPQHF. As DNA, the CDR3 is TGCGCCAGCAGCGACACGGGCAATCAGCCCCAGCATTTT.

The rearrangement links TRBV28 to TRBJ1-2; D perhaps matches TRBD1 (6 bases). The CDR3 length is 14 residues. Per germline, CDR1 MDHEN and CDR2 SYDVKM. V was clipped by 1 base and J by 8 bases, with 14 bases between them. The CDR3 sequence: CASSLYEGGKGYTF. Written as DNA, the CDR3 is TGTGCCAGCAGTTTATACGAAGGGGGTAAGGGCTACACCTTC.

This rearrangement joins TRBV29-1 to TRBJ2-1; 10 bases fit TRBD1. CDR1 and CDR2 (germline): SQVTM, ANQGSEA. This CDR3 region has 12 residues. V shed 6 bases, J shed 8 bases, and the junction held 4 bases outside the gene matches. CDR3 sequence reads: CSVRQGAHEQFF. The CDR3 DNA reads TGCAGCGTCAGACAGGGGGCCCATGAGCAGTTCTTC.

This rearrangement joins TRBV5-1 to TRBJ1-2; D possibly corresponds to TRBD1 (5 bases). Germline values: CDR1 SGHRS, CDR2 YFSETQ. The CDR3 runs to 14 residues. V lost 0 bases and J lost 4, with 10 bases in between. This CDR3 reads CASSLGQGGYGYTF. The CDR3 DNA sequence: TGCGCCAGCAGCTTGGGCCAGGGTGGCTATGGCTACACCTTC.

This clone was found once. J is TRBJ2-5 and V is TRBV29-1; the match to TRBD1 covers 9 bases. Germline-derived CDR1 and CDR2 are SQVTM and ANQGSEA. The CDR3 loop spans 13 amino acids. V shed 3 bases and J 6 bases; nucleotides not matched to a gene: 5. CDR3 in DNA: TGCAGCGTTGACACAGGGGGCTGGAAGACCCAGTACTTC. It codes for CSVDTGGWKTQYF.

This chain links TRBV6-5 with TRBJ2-7; 10 bases agree with TRBD1. V was clipped by 4 bases and J by 3 bases; unmatched bases: 9. Germline V gene data show CDR1 as MNHEY and CDR2 as SVGAGI. The CDR3 loop spans 16 amino acids. The CDR3 DNA reads TGTGCCAGCAGTTTGTACGGGACAGGGGACCTCTACGAGCAGTACTTC. Amino acids: CASSLYGTGDLYEQYF.

This rearrangement joins TRBV5-1 to TRBJ2-2, with 8 bases matching TRBD1. CDR3 length: 14 amino acids. The V segment lost 4 bases and the J segment 6 bases; nucleotides outside the gene matches: 5. Germline V lookup: CDR1 SGHRS, CDR2 YFSETQ. CDR3 protein: CASSTTGAAGELFF. The CDR3 DNA follows: TGCGCCAGCAGCACGACAGGGGCTGCCGGGGAGCTGTTTTTT.

The chain is built from TRBV29-1 and TRBJ1-1; 7 bases fit TRBD1. CDR3 length: 16 residues. The germline gives CDR1 SQVTM, CDR2 ANQGSEA. The junction had 13 bases not matched to a gene; V was cut back by 6 bases and J by 0 bases. In DNA, the CDR3 is TGCAGCGTCATCGGCGGGGCGGGACAGATGAACACTGAAGCTTTCTTT. Its protein product is CSVIGGAGQMNTEAFF.

The chain combines TRBV19 with TRBJ1-5; maybe TRBD1 (6 bases). V shed 6 bases and J shed 1 base, with 16 bases lying between them. Germline values: CDR1 LNHDA, CDR2 SQIVND (reference sequence). The CDR3 length is 16 residues. The CDR3 spells CASSSTGSRSNQPQHF. CDR3 nucleotides: TGTGCCAGTAGCTCTACAGGGTCGAGAAGCAATCAGCCCCAGCATTTT.

The V and J genes are TRBV4-1 and TRBJ1-6; weak D call: TRBD1 (5 bases). The germline gives CDR1 MGHRA, CDR2 YSYEKL. Trimming removed 3 bases from V and 0 bases from J, with 18 bases in between. This CDR3 region has 19 residues. This CDR3 reads CASSQVPGTQSSYNSPLHF. The CDR3 coding sequence is TGCGCCAGCAGCCAGGTACCCGGGACTCAGAGCTCCTATAATTCACCCCTCCACTTT.

V gene TRBV7-6 combines with J gene TRBJ2-1; TRBD2 might be the D (5 bases). Germline V gene data show CDR1 as SGHVS and CDR2 as FNYEAQ. V was shortened by 5 bases and J by 4 bases, with 21 bases between the two germline ends. CDR3 length: 17 amino acids. The CDR3 bases are TGTGCCAGCAGCCTCCGGGATCCACGCGGAGCATACAATGAGCAGTTCTTC. Protein product: CASSLRDPRGAYNEQFF.

The chain has TRBV6-4 and TRBJ2-2; the D gene is possibly TRBD2 (5 bases). Germline assignment: CDR1 MRHNA and CDR2 SNTAGT. V lost 7 bases and J lost 3, with 12 bases in between. The CDR3 spans 14 residues. The CDR3 coding sequence is TGTGCCAGCATGAGGGATGCAGACACCGGGGAGCTGTTTTTT. It specifies CASMRDADTGELFF.